These 10 T cell receptor beta chains were sequenced from one sample in a study of beta chain features in type 1 diabetes (dated by TCRdb to the late 2010s). Here is what the overall study found, with its caveats: Type 1 diabetes patients showed a moderate but significant shortening of TCRB CDR3 length in all four CD4+ subsets.

These receptors are not linked to any known antigen. The protocol used for the library was the immunoSEQ multiplex PCR assay. All of the isolated RNA was reverse transcribed with the High Capacity cDNA Reverse Transcription Kit, so expressed TCRB transcripts were sequenced. The table comes from immuneACCESS by way of TCRdb, which keeps in-frame sequences with V and J called. Part of the clones is missing from these tables; in studies checked, under half for an unresolved V gene and the rest for unknown reasons. This sample has roughly 180,000 clones in its table, and over 6% of those were observed once. The ten largest account for 0.5% of the sample. The sequencing input was central memory CD4+ T cells from blood. The receptors here all came from a man between 18 and 29 years old with type 1 diabetes.

V and J are TRBV7-2 and TRBJ2-5; no definite D call. V was shortened by 1 base and J by 2 bases, with 8 bases between the two germline ends. The CDR3 consists of 14 residues. Germline V gene data show CDR1 as SGHTA and CDR2 as FQGNSA. Here the CDR3 DNA reads TGTGCCAGCAGCTTAGAAGCTTCTCAAGAGACCCAGTACTTC. Its protein is CASSLEASQETQYF.

Notes on this clone: This same CDR3 is encoded by further DNA sequences in the sample. V and J are TRBV30 and TRBJ2-7, with D uncertain. The CDR3 sequence is 12 residues long. The germline V and J ends were trimmed by 2 bases and 3 bases, with 8 bases remaining between them. The germline V gene encodes CDR1 GTSNPN and CDR2 SVGIG (reference sequence). CDR3 amino acids: CAWSRGSYEQYF. The CDR3, as DNA: TGTGCCTGGAGTCGCGGTAGCTACGAGCAGTACTTC. Filled out from reference TRBV30 and TRBJ2-7, the complete variable domain reads SQTIHQWPATLVQPVGSPLSLECTVEGTSNPNLYWYRQAAGRGLQLLFYSVGIGQISSEVPQNLSASRPQDRQFILSSKKLLLSDSGFYLCAWSRGSYEQYFGPGTRLTVT.

This clone turned up a few times. The rearrangement links TRBV28 to TRBJ2-6; TRBD1 is a possible D gene (5 bases). The CDR3 runs 14 residues. CDR1 MDHEN and CDR2 SYDVKM come from the germline V gene. V was cut by 6 bases and J by 12 bases, with 18 bases left in between. CDR3: CASSRATVPGVLTF. CDR3 sequence (DNA): TGTGCCAGCAGCCGAGCGACAGTCCCGGGCGTCCTGACTTTC.

The sample holds a few counts of this clone. The V gene is TRBV4-3, the J gene TRBJ2-3; 11 nucleotides line up with TRBD1. CDR3 length: 16 residues. V shed 4 bases, J shed 4 bases, and the junction held 7 bases outside the gene matches. The germline CDR1 and CDR2 sequences are LGHNA and YSLEER. CDR3 protein: CASSPGGQGVADTQYF. CDR3 DNA sequence: TGCGCCAGCAGCCCTGGGGGACAGGGGGTAGCAGATACGCAGTATTTT.

Only a few counts were recorded for this clone. The rearrangement uses TRBV5-1 and TRBJ1-2; D unclear. The CDR3 is made up of 14 amino acids. CDR1 is SGHRS, CDR2 YFSETQ, per germline. V was trimmed by 7 bases and J by 2 bases, leaving 15 bases between them. CDR3 nucleotides: TGCGCCAGCGCCTCGTCCGGGAACAACTATGGCTACACCTTC. Translating gives CASASSGNNYGYTF.

The chain couples TRBV4-2 to TRBJ2-4; 11 bases are shared with TRBD2. The CDR3 contains 19 residues. V lost 4 bases and J lost 5; bases outside the gene matches: 16. Germline values: CDR1 LGHNA, CDR2 YNFKEQ. This CDR3 reads CASSPLRALAGVGENIQYF. The CDR3, as DNA: TGTGCCAGCAGCCCATTAAGGGCACTAGCGGGAGTGGGGGAAAACATTCAGTACTTC.

Many counts were recorded for this clone. J is TRBJ2-7 and V is TRBV7-2, with TRBD2 matching over 9 bases. Looked up from germline, CDR1 is SGHTA and CDR2 is FQGNSA. Trimming took 5 bases from V and 6 from J; bases not matched to a gene: 14. This CDR3 has 16 residues. In DNA form, the CDR3 reads TGTGCCAGCAGCCCCCTGAGGGGCGGGGGGGCCCCCGAGCAGTACTTC. Its translation: CASSPLRGGGAPEQYF.

V and J are TRBV5-6 and TRBJ1-1; perhaps TRBD1 as D (5 bases). The CDR3 extends over 17 amino acids. CDR1 and CDR2 (germline): SGHDT, YYEEEE. Deletions cut 4 bases from V and 0 bases from J, with 19 bases between. The CDR3 here is CASSTRWEGLMNTEAFF. For the CDR3, the DNA is TGTGCCAGCAGCACACGTTGGGAGGGGCTCATGAACACTGAAGCTTTCTTT.

This clone was observed a handful of times. The J gene is TRBJ1-6, the V gene TRBV28; 10 bases line up with TRBD1. The germline CDR1 and CDR2 sequences are MDHEN and SYDVKM. V lost 3 bases to trimming and J lost 7 bases; unmatched junction nucleotides: 9. The CDR3 covers 17 residues. CDR3 sequence (DNA): TGTGCCAGCAGTTTTCTGGGACAGGGGTCAAGGAATTCACCCCTCCACTTT. Translated: CASSFLGQGSRNSPLHF.

The chain is built from TRBV19 and TRBJ2-7, with 7 bases fitting TRBD1. Germline V gene lookup returns CDR1 LNHDA and CDR2 SQIVND (reference sequence). The CDR3 loop spans 15 amino acids. The J segment lost 0 bases and the V segment lost 2 bases, leaving 4 bases of the junction unmatched. CDR3 sequence reads: CASSIRWDSSYEQYF. Written as DNA, the CDR3 is TGTGCCAGTAGTATAAGGTGGGACAGCTCCTACGAGCAGTACTTC. The full variable domain, its missing parts supplied by reference TRBV19 and TRBJ2-7, is DGGITQSPKYLFRKEGQNVTLSCEQNLNHDAMYWYRQDPGQGLRLIYYSQIVNDFQKGDIAEGYSVSREKKESFPLTVTSAQKNPTAFYLCASSIRWDSSYEQYFGPGTRLTVT.